The 2 T cell receptor beta chains below were found in one sample sequenced in a study of T cells in Graves' hyperthyroidism and ophthalmopathy. The investigators amplified TCR beta CDR3 regions from RNA transcripts. TCR CDR3 underwent first-round RT-PCR with the HTBI primer set. TCRdb passed the multiplex PCR reads through MiXCR, listing each CDR3 protein once. The sample consists of roughly 380,000 distinct CDR3 sequences, 14% of them appearing once. The sequenced material came from blood. These receptors all come from a woman aged 60-70 years with Graves' hyperthyroidism.

The rearrangement joins TRBV7-3 to TRBJ1-6; D not resolved. The length of the CDR3 is 15 residues. Trimming removed 1 base from V and 7 bases from J, with 11 bases in between. Germline assignment: CDR1 SGHTA and CDR2 FQGTGA. The CDR3 loop reads CASSLRGTENSPLHF. For the CDR3, the DNA is TGTGCCAGCAGCTTAAGAGGAACGGAGAATTCACCCCTCCACTTT.

In its sample, this clonotype was seen many times. The chain employs TRBV18 and TRBJ2-7; 8 nucleotides match TRBD1. The ends lost 4 bases at V and 2 bases at J; junction bases unmatched: 1. The CDR3 covers 13 residues. Germline V gene data show CDR1 as KGHSH and CDR2 as LQKENI. The CDR3, as DNA: TGTGCCAGCTCACGGACAGGGACCTACGAGCAGTACTTC. Translating gives CASSRTGTYEQYF. The variable domain in full, with the rest retrieved from reference TRBV18 and TRBJ2-7, is NAGVMQNPRHLVRRRGQEARLRCSPMKGHSHVYWYRQLPEEGLKFMVYLQKENIIDESGMPKERFSAEFPKEGPSILRIQQVVRGDSAAYFCASSRTGTYEQYFGPGTRLTVT.